The 13 T cell receptor beta chains below all came from one sample that was sequenced in a study of cytomegalovirus exposure and HLA in healthy donors (dated by TCRdb to about 2017). Library creation used the immunoSEQ multiplex PCR assay. For the multiplex PCR, a mixture combining 60 forward primers for TCR Vbeta segments and 13 reverse primers for TCR Jbeta segments was used. This immuneACCESS table, as held by TCRdb, lists in-frame sequences with V and J called but not all clones. Of the missing ones, under half trace to an unresolved V gene in checked studies; the others have no known cause. The sample table holds under 200,000 clones, of which roughly 80% were seen once. More than 1.5% of the sample is held by the ten biggest clonotypes. Sequenced sample: PBMCs. Receptors were obtained from a human donor in good health.

The sample holds one count of this clone. This specimen includes other DNA sequences encoding the same CDR3. This chain connects TRBV29-1 to TRBJ1-1, with 7 positions matching TRBD1. Germline V gene data show CDR1 as SQVTM and CDR2 as ANQGSEA. V was clipped by 2 bases and J by 5 bases; unmatched bases: 8. The CDR3 has 14 residues. The CDR3 bases are TGCAGCGTTGAACCAGACAGGGTTGGGACTGAAGCTTTCTTT. The encoded protein is CSVEPDRVGTEAFF.

The gene calls are TRBV6-5 and TRBJ1-2, with D unresolved. Germline V lookup: CDR1 MNHEY, CDR2 SVGAGI. The CDR3 runs 14 residues. The ends were cut back, 4 bases at V and 2 bases at J, with 11 bases in the middle. The CDR3 DNA reads as TGTGCCAGCAGTTCCGGGTCGTCCAACTATGGCTACACCTTC. Protein: CASSSGSSNYGYTF.

This clone showed up just a few times. This rearrangement joins TRBV2 to TRBJ2-4; 7 bases map to TRBD2. Germline V gene lookup returns CDR1 SNHLY and CDR2 FYNNEI. Trimming cost V 7 bases and J 0 bases; bases outside gene matches: 6. This CDR3 has 15 residues. The CDR3 bases are TGTGCCAGCACCCCTAGCGGCTTAGCCAAAAACATTCAGTACTTC. Translation gives CASTPSGLAKNIQYF.

The J gene is TRBJ2-7, the V gene TRBV5-4, with 11 bases lining up with TRBD2. The junction had 3 bases not matched to a gene; V was cut back by 4 bases and J by 0 bases. The CDR3 runs to 15 residues. The germline CDR1 and CDR2 sequences are SGHNT and YYREEE (reference sequence). CDR3 sequence: CASSPLAGGSYEQYF. For the CDR3, the DNA is TGTGCCAGCAGCCCGCTAGCGGGGGGCTCCTACGAGCAGTACTTC.

V usage is TRBV6-6 and J usage is TRBJ1-5; 7 positions match TRBD1. The CDR3 has 16 amino acids. Germline CDR1 reads MNHNY; CDR2 reads SVGAGI (reference sequence). Trimming took 5 bases from V and 6 from J; bases not matched to a gene: 13. Written as DNA, the CDR3 is TGTGCCAGCAGTAATGGTGGACAGGACCCTCCTCAGCCCCAGCATTTT. Amino acid sequence: CASSNGGQDPPQPQHF.

The V call is TRBV13, the J call TRBJ2-7, with a possible D match to TRBD1 (7 bases). CDR1 is PRHDT, CDR2 FYEKMQ, per germline (reference sequence). V dropped 5 bases and J dropped 3 bases, with 14 bases sitting between them. The CDR3 is 14 residues long. This CDR3 is CASSRGTAYYEQYF. CDR3 bases: TGTGCCAGCAGCCGCGGGACAGCCTACTACGAGCAGTACTTC. Using reference TRBV13 and TRBJ2-7 for the parts outside the CDR3, the full variable domain is AAGVIQSPRHLIKEKRETATLKCYPIPRHDTVYWYQQGPGQDPQFLISFYEKMQSDKGSIPDRFSAQQFSDYHSELNMSSLELGDSALYFCASSRGTAYYEQYFGPGTRLTVT.

The chain couples TRBV10-3 to TRBJ1-2; a possible D gene is TRBD1 (5 bases). From germline, CDR1 is ENHRY and CDR2 SYGVKD. The CDR3 has 14 residues. Trimming took 4 bases from V and 8 from J, leaving 17 bases between them. The CDR3 is CAISGIGAGGGYTF. The CDR3 DNA follows: TGTGCCATCAGTGGGATCGGGGCAGGAGGGGGCTACACCTTC.

The chain combines TRBV12-5 with TRBJ2-1, with 7 bases lining up with TRBD2. CDR1 LGHNT and CDR2 FRNRAP come from the germline V gene. Trimming at V came to 1 base and at J to 4 bases, leaving 7 bases not matched to a gene. The CDR3 has 16 residues. The CDR3 DNA reads as TGTGCTAGTGGTTTGGAAGGGGCGGGGGAGTACAATGAGCAGTTCTTC. Translation gives CASGLEGAGEYNEQFF.

This rearrangement joins TRBV5-6 to TRBJ2-1, with D possibly matching TRBD2 (6 bases). Trimming took 0 bases from V and 6 from J, leaving 13 bases between them. The CDR3 is 15 amino acids. Per the germline V gene, CDR1 is SGHDT and CDR2 is YYEEEE. The CDR3 DNA sequence: TGTGCCAGCAGCTTGGTTCGGGGGATGGTCAATGAGCAGTTCTTC. The encoded protein is CASSLVRGMVNEQFF.

This clone was recorded only once. The DNA for the CDR3 is TGCGCCAGCAGCATAGGACAGATTAAAGCTTACGAGCAGTACTTC. It yields the protein CASSIGQIKAYEQYF. This sequence joins TRBV5-1 and TRBJ2-7, with D tentatively TRBD1 (6 bases). This CDR3 contains 15 residues. From germline, CDR1 is SGHRS and CDR2 YFSETQ. The germline V and J ends were trimmed by 4 bases and 4 bases, with 18 bases remaining between them.

J is TRBJ1-1 and V is TRBV19; D unresolved. The germline V gene encodes CDR1 LNHDA and CDR2 SQIVND (reference sequence). V was trimmed by 7 bases and J by 0 bases, leaving 15 bases between them. CDR3 size: 15 residues. DNA of the CDR3: TGTGCCAGTACGCGGGCAGCGAACATGAACACTGAAGCTTTCTTT. This sequence encodes CASTRAANMNTEAFF.

Comments on this clone: Other DNA sequences in this sample translate to the same CDR3. This rearrangement joins TRBV4-3 to TRBJ2-2; D is unclear. The CDR3 spans 14 residues. Germline V gene sequence: CDR1 LGHNA, CDR2 YSLEER. Deletions cut 0 bases from V and 1 base from J, with 3 bases between. CDR3 loop: CASSQDRNTGELFF. In nucleotides, the CDR3 is TGCGCCAGCAGCCAAGACCGGAACACCGGGGAGCTGTTTTTT.

The V and J genes are TRBV19 and TRBJ2-7; 10 bases line up with TRBD1. The CDR3 spans 16 residues. After removal of 1 base from V and 6 bases from J, the junction contained 9 bases not matched to a gene. The germline V gene has CDR1 LNHDA and CDR2 SQIVND (reference sequence). The CDR3 coding sequence is TGTGCCAGTAGTATAGTTCCGGGACAGGGGCCTAGCGAGCAGTACTTC. Its translation: CASSIVPGQGPSEQYF.